This T cell receptor beta chain comes out of a study of cytomegalovirus exposure and HLA in healthy donors (dated by TCRdb to 2017 to 2019). Study-wide context: An earlier analysis of approximately 550 of the donors reported about 290 Gb of sequence data and some 100 million unique TCR beta sequences from 150 million to 200 million T cells. Roughly 320 gigabases of sequencing data and approximately 91 million unique TCR sequences made up an early release that covered 500 to 650 HLA-typed donors. The genetic ancestry cluster associated with self-reported Caucasian donors included about 81% of the roughly 410 genotyped donors. The aim of the study was to test whether cataloging public T cell receptors could identify signatures of past pathogen exposure. Using immunosequencing, the study profiled T cell repertoires from 500 to 800 subjects and related those repertoires to cytomegalovirus serostatus. Besides the first cohort of around 670 subjects, a separate validation cohort made up of 95 to 150 different subjects was used. To predict cytomegalovirus infection status, the study brought together high-throughput TCR immunosequencing, statistical association of individual TCRs with disease status, and machine learning. A later analysis re-analyzed previously published TCR beta repertoires from approximately 670 donors and added high-resolution HLA genotyping to study TCR occurrence patterns. The later analysis used no new phenotypic data to find candidate immune exposures, relying instead on TCR beta sequences and their occurrence across donors. An earlier analysis of around 540 of the donors applied high-throughput TCR beta sequencing to assess whether each TCR beta V gene segment acted as functional or pseudogenic. Donor age, sex, ethnicity and CMV serostatus were collected together with the repertoire data. A later genetic analysis took genome-wide SNP genotypes for about 65% of the 666 donors and used that subset as a discovery cohort. All discovery cohort repertoires had been generated using a single sequencing platform. HLA typing included class I and class II loci at four-digit resolution. Typing coverage varied by locus: about 629-630 donors for A, B, C, DRB1 and DQB1; more than 500 for DQA1; approximately 610 for DPA1; around 450 for DPB1. About five DR-DQ haplotypes were treated as single units for association and clustering because of strong linkage in the cohort. Among 398 genotyped donors of the cohort, an average of roughly 230,000 unique TCR beta nucleotide sequences was sequenced per donor, of which 15% to 20% were non-productive.

The cohort consisted of fewer than 700 healthy bone marrow donors. At the time of sampling, all cohort members were nominally healthy, though unrecorded immune exposures were likely present. CMV serostatus was recorded as positive for 250 to 300 and negative for about 50% of the roughly 670 cohort members, whereas no CMV serostatus was recorded for the donor in question. A peripheral blood sample was collected from each donor, and TCR beta sequencing was performed on peripheral blood mononuclear cells. The Qiagen DNeasy Blood Extraction Kit was used to extract genomic DNA from the blood cell samples. In regard to this clone: Its antigen remains undetermined. Per-base qualities were not stored, and no clone one base away is much larger.

On the study overall, not on this receptor specifically: Only TCR beta chains were sequenced in this cohort, and the absence of alpha or paired-chain data limited detectable features. An earlier analysis of several hundred of the donors showed that most TCR beta V segments appeared in productive rearrangements either about 87% or about 30% of the time, which broadly matched IMGT annotations. Linkage disequilibrium might explain the correlated functional status among segregating V segments, but an unknown experimental factor could not be excluded. The earlier analysis of about 600 of the donors excluded some 15 rarely observed V segments, including chromosome 9 orphons, because counts were too low. A further reported finding was that TCR beta sequences accurately predicted the HLA-A and HLA-B alleles for most subjects in the first cohort. Because some donors lacked HLA typing at each locus, the association tests relied only on the typed subset. CMV serostatus was the only immune exposure information available for the cohort. The authors suggested that the approach could potentially be generalized to other disease states and immunological phenotypes. A later analysis found that most CMV-associated TCR beta chains appeared HLA-restricted, with HLA associations seemingly driven largely by CMV exposure. According to a later analysis, parvovirus B19, influenza, CMV and Epstein-Barr virus appeared linked to several top co-occurrence clusters. Compared with the roughly 600-donor mean, donors in an Asian-associated ancestry cluster had fewer N-insertions in productive TCRs, according to a later genetic analysis. A few of the identified cytomegalovirus-associated TCR beta chains were confirmed in vitro to be specific for cytomegalovirus antigens. Across donors, most TCR sequences were observed very rarely, whereas some public TCRs were present in many individuals. A later analysis found that TCR association rates varied across HLA loci, with DRB1 alleles showing the most associated TCRs and HLA-C alleles the fewest. The sequencing pipeline was judged likely to have produced a cluster of highly shared sequence variants as a technical artifact. The study listed approximately 150 TCR beta chains as associated with cytomegalovirus. The classifier was reported to diagnose cytomegalovirus status with high specificity and sensitivity in both the original cohort and the validation cohort. Roughly uniform sequencing depth across donors was assumed in presence/absence analyses, although this assumption may not hold. Specific HLA alleles were associated with over 15,000 TCR beta sequences at a false discovery rate of 0.05 in a later analysis. An association between a missense DCLRE1C variant and V-gene and J-gene trimming of TCR beta chains was found in a later genetic analysis and replicated in an independent cohort. When HLA alleles, especially DR and DQ, strongly co-occurred, TCR associations were difficult to assign to individual alleles. A later analysis found that HLA-associated TCR beta chains were more clonally expanded and had lower generation probabilities than equally common non-associated chains.

The library was prepared using the immunoSEQ multiplex PCR assay. A mixture of 60 forward primers for TCR Vbeta segments and 13 reverse primers for TCR Jbeta segments was used in the multiplex PCR. The CDR3 region of rearranged TCR beta genes was amplified from genomic DNA by a multiplex PCR assay. Amplified TCR beta libraries were sequenced as 87-base-pair reads on the Illumina HiSeq System. The original methods were these. In a later analysis, 70 million to 95 million unique TCR beta chains were counted across the approximately 620 repertoires, and about 10 million of these chains were shared by at least two donors. Raw reads were error-corrected and collapsed into unique sequences by a nearest-neighbor algorithm in which closely related sequences were merged to remove PCR and sequencing errors. V, D and J gene segments were assigned by aligning CDR3 sequences to IMGT reference sequences. For a sequence to be retained, a match of at least six nucleotides was required to both a V gene segment and a J gene segment. Rearrangements were classified as productive when the CDR3 lacked stop codons and remained in frame with V and J, and all other rearrangements were classified as non-productive. CDR3 was defined according to IMGT convention as the region running from the second conserved V-encoded cysteine to the conserved J-encoded phenylalanine. The earlier analysis of 587 of the donors excluded sequences that lacked an unambiguous match to a single V gene segment. In an earlier analysis of 587 of the donors, V segments were called functional above 56.7% productive rearrangements and were called segregating when the between-donor standard deviation exceeded 5%. A statistical classification framework was built to diagnose cytomegalovirus status from the catalog of TCR beta chain sequences. In a later analysis, V and J genes were assigned by comparing TCR nucleotide sequences against IMGT/GENE-DB human TR gene sequences. In a later analysis, CDR3 sequences and most-parsimonious VDJ recombination scenarios were assigned using the TCRdist pipeline. In a later analysis, each TCR beta chain was defined by its CDR3 amino acid sequence together with its V-gene family, and reads without a unique V-gene family were excluded. As a way to deal with suspected cross-contamination and a sequencing artifact, a later analysis dropped hundreds of nucleotide sequences that were highly shared and had low generation probability. For each public chain, a later analysis derived a clonal expansion index from normalized ranks of inferred template counts within each repertoire. In a later analysis, generation probabilities were computed with a VDJ recombination model fitted to out-of-frame rearrangements, and the resulting probabilities were checked against IGoR. In a later analysis, TCR-TCR, TCR-HLA and TCR-CMV co-occurrence was scored with hypergeometric tests, and a repertoire-size bias correction was applied to TCR pairs. In a later analysis, false discovery rates were estimated by permuting HLA or CMV assignments 20 times. In a later analysis, co-occurring TCRs were grouped with DBSCAN, and TCRdist sequence similarity was added when clustering was performed within HLA-allele-positive subsets. For co-occurrence clustering, repertoires with fewer than 30,000 or more than 120,000 public chains were excluded, along with four to six repertoires with anomalous nucleotide sharing. The source is immuneACCESS, and TCRdb retained only in-frame sequences with V and J called. Part of the clones is not carried over; for the studies checked, unresolved V genes explain less than half of this, and the remainder is unexplained. From that table come the V and J calls and clone size; the DNA was used to work out D and trimming. The sample records 150,000 to 200,000 clones, 72% of which are singletons. The ten biggest clones cover under 2.5% of the sample.

The sequence came from a human donor in good health. Sequenced material: PBMCs.

The DNA reads TGCGCCAGCAGTACCGGGACAGGGGGATCCTACAATGAGCAGTTCTTC. Translated, it gives CASSTGTGGSYNEQFF. Recombination linked TRBV10-1 to TRBJ2-1, with 11 junctional bases fitting TRBD1. Its CDR3 holds 16 amino acids, cysteine through phenylalanine. The retained sequence is limited to the CDR3, 48 bases, with the frame set at the first base. CDR1 and CDR2, looked up from the germline V gene (reference sequence), are WNHNN and SYGVQD. V has 5 bases trimmed and J has 1 base trimmed; junction bases matching no gene number 4.